The 25 T cell receptor beta chains in this list originate from one sample, sequenced in a study of T cell responses to AZD1222 COVID-19 vaccine. Only in-frame clones appear in the TCRdb table, and some are missing; sequencing was by immunoSEQ multiplex PCR. The profile shows tens of thousands of clones, roughly 88% of them singletons. The material was peripheral blood, obtained 28 days after the second AZD1222 dose. Receptors were obtained from an adult who received the AZD1222 COVID-19 vaccine.

This chain uses TRBV19 with TRBJ1-1; 8 nucleotides line up with TRBD1. J gave up 4 bases and V 7 bases, and 8 bases lay outside the gene matches. This CDR3 has 14 amino acids. The germline V gene has CDR1 LNHDA and CDR2 SQIVND (reference sequence). In nucleotides, the CDR3 is TGTGCCAGTACCGACGGACAGGGTATCACTGAAGCTTTCTTT. Its protein product is CASTDGQGITEAFF.

The genes are TRBV2 and TRBJ1-5; tentative D call: TRBD1 (6 bases). Trimming pared 4 bases from V and 0 bases from J, leaving 10 bases between. In germline, CDR1 is SNHLY, CDR2 FYNNEI. The CDR3 has 15 amino acids. CDR3 DNA sequence: TGTGCCAGCAGTGTCGACAGGATTAGCAATCAGCCCCAGCATTTT. Translating it yields CASSVDRISNQPQHF. Full variable domain (remainder filled in from reference TRBV2 and TRBJ1-5): EPEVTQTPSHQVTQMGQEVILRCVPISNHLYFYWYRQILGQKVEFLVSFYNNEISEKSEIFDDQFSVERPDGSNFTLKIRSTKLEDSAMYFCASSVDRISNQPQHFGDGTRLSIL.

This clone was observed a single time. The CDR3, as DNA: TGTGCCAGCAGCCGGACAGGCGTTATAGCTGAAAAACTGTTTTTT. This codes for CASSRTGVIAEKLFF. The rearrangement links TRBV6-5 to TRBJ1-4; 7 bases are shared with TRBD1. The CDR3 consists of 15 residues. CDR1 is MNHEY, CDR2 SVGAGI, per germline. The V segment lost 6 bases and the J segment 7 bases; nucleotides outside the gene matches: 11.

CDR3 amino acids: CASRGQFTEAFF. The CDR3, as DNA: TGTGCCAGTAGGGGACAATTCACTGAAGCTTTCTTT. The chain is built from TRBV19 and TRBJ1-1; D might be TRBD1 (6 bases). CDR3 length equals 12 residues. Germline V gene sequence: CDR1 LNHDA, CDR2 SQIVND (reference sequence). The ends were cut back, 6 bases at V and 4 bases at J, with 9 bases in the middle. The full variable domain, rest sourced from reference TRBV19 and TRBJ1-1, is DGGITQSPKYLFRKEGQNVTLSCEQNLNHDAMYWYRQDPGQGLRLIYYSQIVNDFQKGDIAEGYSVSREKKESFPLTVTSAQKNPTAFYLCASRGQFTEAFFGQGTRLTVV.

The chain combines TRBV9 with TRBJ1-2; 9 bases map to TRBD1. In germline, CDR1 is SGDLS, CDR2 YYNGEE. The trim removed 4 bases at V and 6 bases at J, leaving 7 bases unmatched. The length of the CDR3 is 14 residues. The CDR3 coding sequence is TGTGCCAGCAGCCCACACAGGGGGCGCGATGGCTACACCTTC. This translates into CASSPHRGRDGYTF.

The chain combines TRBV7-2 with TRBJ2-7, with D hard to call. CDR3 length equals 15 residues. V lost 3 bases and J lost 2, with 14 bases in between. The germline V gene has CDR1 SGHTA and CDR2 FQGNSA. The CDR3 sequence: CASSFWPPSAYEQYF. The CDR3 DNA follows: TGTGCCAGCAGCTTTTGGCCCCCCTCGGCCTACGAGCAGTACTTC.

The rearrangement links TRBV14 to TRBJ2-3, with D possibly matching TRBD2 (6 bases). This CDR3 has 13 residues. Per the germline V gene, CDR1 is SGHDN and CDR2 is FVKESK. V lost 6 bases and J lost 7, with 14 bases in between. CDR3 protein: CASSLGGTNTQYF. The CDR3 coding sequence is TGTGCCAGCAGTCTGGGCGGGACGAATACGCAGTATTTT.

A single count supports this clone. The V call is TRBV29-1, the J call TRBJ1-3, with 8 positions matching TRBD1. Germline trimming cut 6 bases from V and 3 bases from J; bases unmatched to any gene: 13. This CDR3 has 16 amino acids. CDR1 and CDR2 from the germline V gene are SQVTM and ANQGSEA. The CDR3 region is CSVSPDGQGFGNTIYF. CDR3 sequence (DNA): TGCAGCGTCTCGCCTGACGGACAGGGATTTGGAAACACCATATATTTT. The entire variable domain, with the rest obtained from reference TRBV29-1 and TRBJ1-3, is as follows: SAVISQKPSRDICQRGTSLTIQCQVDSQVTMMFWYRQQPGQSLTLIATANQGSEATYESGFVIDKFPISRPNLTFSTLTVSNMSPEDSSIYLCSVSPDGQGFGNTIYFGEGSWLTVV.

This chain joins TRBV29-1 and TRBJ1-1; D might be TRBD1 (5 bases). CDR3 size: 12 residues. Trimming removed 6 bases at V and 4 bases at J, with 12 bases between. Germline CDR1 is SQVTM and CDR2 is ANQGSEA. The CDR3: CSVGGGVTEAFF. DNA of the CDR3: TGCAGCGTCGGGGGGGGAGTCACTGAAGCTTTCTTT.

The CDR3 protein is CASSPRITVAELFF. The CDR3 DNA reads as TGTGCCAGCAGCCCACGAATTACGGTGGCGGAGCTGTTTTTT. The chain links TRBV14 to TRBJ2-2, with D unresolved. The germline CDR1 and CDR2 sequences are SGHDN and FVKESK. The V end was cut by 4 bases, the J end by 10 bases, with 16 bases between. The length of the CDR3 is 14 residues.

In its sample, this clone was seen once. The chain combines TRBV4-2 with TRBJ2-1; 11 nucleotides line up with TRBD2. The ends lost 2 bases at V and 3 bases at J; junction bases unmatched: 6. CDR1 and CDR2 (germline): LGHNA, YNFKEQ. The CDR3 sequence is 17 residues long. The CDR3 region has the DNA TGTGCCAGCAGCCAACTGGCGGGACTAGCGGACTACAATGAGCAGTTCTTC. This codes for CASSQLAGLADYNEQFF.

The J gene is TRBJ1-1, the V gene TRBV5-1; perhaps TRBD1 as D (6 bases). The ends were cut back, 4 bases at V and 1 base at J, with 11 bases in the middle. Germline CDR1 is SGHRS and CDR2 is YFSETQ. The length of the CDR3 is 14 residues. The CDR3 sequence is CASSMSGQNTEAFF. The CDR3 bases are TGCGCCAGCAGCATGTCGGGACAGAACACTGAAGCTTTCTTT.

The V gene is TRBV6-5, the J gene TRBJ2-1; 9 nucleotides line up with TRBD2. The V gene end was trimmed by 5 bases and the J gene end by 6 bases; junction bases not matched to a gene: 5. CDR1 is MNHEY and CDR2 is SVGAGI in the germline V gene. The length of the CDR3 is 14 residues. CDR3 coding DNA: TGTGCCAGCAGTCTAGCGGGATGGGGCAATGAGCAGTTCTTC. Translating gives CASSLAGWGNEQFF.

The chain joins TRBV28 to TRBJ1-5; TRBD1 might be the D (6 bases). The V end was cut by 8 bases, the J end by 9 bases, with 17 bases between. Germline loops: CDR1 MDHEN, CDR2 SYDVKM. The CDR3 is 13 amino acids. The CDR3 DNA sequence: TGTGCCAGCTCAACAGGGTGGAGAAGGCCCCAGCATTTT. This sequence encodes CASSTGWRRPQHF.

Concerning this clone: The sample contains more than one DNA sequence encoding this CDR3. The chain uses TRBV12-3 or TRBV12-4 and TRBJ2-3, with a weak D call TRBD2 (6 bases). CDR3 length: 13 residues. V was cut by 3 bases and J by 2 bases, with 6 bases left in between. The CDR3 loop is CASSLDYTDTQYF. The CDR3 bases are TGTGCCAGCAGTTTGGACTACACAGATACGCAGTATTTT.

The chain couples TRBV7-6 to TRBJ2-3; D uncertain. Trimming cost V 1 base and J 9 bases, with 8 bases left between them. The length of the CDR3 is 12 residues. CDR1 and CDR2 from the germline V gene are SGHVS and FNYEAQ. CDR3 loop: CASSLGPTTQYF. DNA for the CDR3: TGTGCCAGCAGCTTAGGTCCTACCACGCAGTATTTT.

The rearrangement joins TRBV3-1 (or the pseudogene TRBV3-2) to TRBJ2-1, with 7 bases lining up with TRBD2. The CDR3 spans 14 residues. V trimming: 3 bases; J trimming: 8 bases; junction bases outside the gene matches: 7. Germline V gene data show CDR1 as LGHDT and CDR2 as YNNKEL (reference sequence). For the CDR3, the DNA is TGTGCCAGCAGCCATTCTGCGGGAGTCTATGAGCAGTTCTTC. It encodes CASSHSAGVYEQFF.

V usage is TRBV19 and J usage is TRBJ1-1, with a tentative D call TRBD1 (5 bases). There are 14 residues in the CDR3. From germline, CDR1 is LNHDA and CDR2 SQIVND (reference sequence). Trimming cost V 3 bases and J 7 bases, with 15 bases left between them. The CDR3 DNA sequence: TGTGCCAGTAGTATCCTGGGGGATCGAATTGAAGCTTTCTTT. Protein: CASSILGDRIEAFF.

The rearrangement links TRBV2 to TRBJ2-5; D remains ambiguous. Germline V gene sequence: CDR1 SNHLY, CDR2 FYNNEI. V lost 6 bases and J 5 bases, leaving 10 bases between the germline ends. The CDR3 covers 12 residues. In nucleotides, the CDR3 is TGTGCCAGCAGAACCTTAGCCGAGACCCAGTACTTC. Its translation: CASRTLAETQYF. The complete variable domain, with remaining parts taken from reference TRBV2 and TRBJ2-5, reads EPEVTQTPSHQVTQMGQEVILRCVPISNHLYFYWYRQILGQKVEFLVSFYNNEISEKSEIFDDQFSVERPDGSNFTLKIRSTKLEDSAMYFCASRTLAETQYFGPGTRLLVL.

The rearrangement uses TRBV3-1 (or the pseudogene TRBV3-2) and TRBJ2-1; the D gene is possibly TRBD2 (5 bases). The CDR3 totals 15 residues. V was clipped by 0 bases and J by 7 bases, with 13 bases between them. In germline, CDR1 is LGHDT, CDR2 YNNKEL (reference sequence). CDR3 sequence (DNA): TGTGCCAGCAGCCAAGAGGCCTCAAGAGGGAATGAGCAGTTCTTC. Translation gives CASSQEASRGNEQFF.

The chain has TRBV27 and TRBJ2-3; 8 bases match TRBD1. The germline gives CDR1 MNHEY, CDR2 SMNVEV (reference sequence). The CDR3 is 14 amino acids. Losses at the gene ends were 5 bases for V and 4 bases for J; bases not matched to a gene: 5. The CDR3 spells CASSRDRGADTQYF. Here the CDR3 DNA reads TGTGCCAGCAGTCGTGACAGGGGAGCAGATACGCAGTATTTT.

The chain uses TRBV4-2 and TRBJ2-1, with 13 nucleotides matching TRBD2. CDR1 LGHNA and CDR2 YNFKEQ come from the germline V gene. The CDR3 is made up of 20 amino acids. With 4 bases clipped from V and 1 base from J, the junction kept 13 bases outside the gene matches. The CDR3 DNA follows: TGTGCCAGCAGCCTAAGACTAGCGGGGGGCCGGGGATCGTCCTACAATGAGCAGTTCTTC. Translation: CASSLRLAGGRGSSYNEQFF.

The chain links TRBV15 to TRBJ2-3; TRBD1 is a possible D gene (6 bases). The ends were cut back, 0 bases at V and 1 base at J, with 8 bases in the middle. The CDR3 length is 15 residues. Germline assignment: CDR1 LNHNV and CDR2 YYDKDF (reference sequence). For the CDR3, the DNA is TGTGCCACCAGCAGAGACCCAGGGGGCACAGATACGCAGTATTTT. It codes for CATSRDPGGTDTQYF. The full variable domain, with the rest looked up from reference TRBV15 and TRBJ2-3, is DAMVIQNPRYQVTQFGKPVTLSCSQTLNHNVMYWYQQKSSQAPKLLFHYYDKDFNNEADTPDNFQSRRPNTSFCFLDIRSPGLGDTAMYLCATSRDPGGTDTQYFGPGTRLTVL.

The chain has TRBV9 and TRBJ2-3; D remains unclear. V was cut by 0 bases and J by 8 bases, with 7 bases left in between. Germline V gives CDR1 SGDLS, CDR2 YYNGEE. The CDR3 length is 12 residues. This CDR3 is CASSVERSTQYF. The CDR3 DNA follows: TGTGCCAGCAGCGTAGAAAGGAGTACGCAGTATTTT.

This chain connects TRBV6-5 to TRBJ2-5; D gene ambiguous. Per germline, CDR1 MNHEY and CDR2 SVGAGI. Trimming removed 6 bases from V and 2 bases from J, with 16 bases in between. CDR3 length equals 15 residues. The CDR3 DNA reads TGTGCCAGCAGCAGAACAATAGTGGCTCAAGAGACCCAGTACTTC. The encoded protein is CASSRTIVAQETQYF.